These 20 T cell receptor beta chains share one sample of origin, sequenced in a study of T-cell memory formation after mild COVID-19. TCRdb called the 5' RACE reads again in MiXCR, with one record for every CDR3 protein. The sample consists of around 450,000 distinct CDR3 sequences, approximately 24% of them appearing once. The material sequenced was PBMCs or a T cell subset sorted from them (not recorded which). These receptors were taken from an adult woman who had mild COVID-19 (a few samples of this study predate the infection). Cell type and time point are not known.

V is TRBV4-1 and J is TRBJ1-5; D perhaps matches TRBD1 (6 bases). This CDR3 is 17 amino acids long. In germline, CDR1 is MGHRA, CDR2 YSYEKL. V gave up 1 base and J gave up 6 bases, with 19 bases separating them. The CDR3 DNA is TGCGCCAGCAGCCAAGGGGTCCGGCGGGGGCTAGGTCAGCCCCAGCATTTT. Its translation is CASSQGVRRGLGQPQHF.

J is TRBJ2-3 and V is TRBV5-5; D perhaps matches TRBD2 (6 bases). Germline V gives CDR1 SGHKS, CDR2 YYEKEE (reference sequence). CDR3 length: 12 residues. Trimming removed 9 bases at V and 2 bases at J, with 10 bases between. CDR3 sequence reads: CATGTYTDTQYF. The DNA of the CDR3 is TGTGCCACCGGGACTTACACAGATACGCAGTATTTT.

The chain joins TRBV7-3 to TRBJ2-5; 7 bases agree with TRBD2. V dropped 0 bases and J dropped 5; count of bases not matched to a gene: 0. In germline, CDR1 is SGHTA, CDR2 FQGTGA. CDR3 size: 13 residues. The CDR3 loop is CASSLTAGETQYF. As DNA, the CDR3 is TGTGCCAGCAGCTTAACAGCGGGGGAGACCCAGTACTTC.

This clonotype was picked up a small number of times. V is TRBV12-3 or TRBV12-4 and J is TRBJ1-2, with 8 positions matching TRBD1. The CDR3 is made up of 13 amino acids. J gave up 5 bases and V 6 bases, and 5 bases lay outside the gene matches. CDR3 in DNA: TGTGCCAGCAGGCGACAGGGGCGGTATGGCTACACCTTC. It is translated as CASRRQGRYGYTF.

In this sample, this clonotype turned up a few times. The gene calls are TRBV12-3 or TRBV12-4 and TRBJ2-3, with 10 bases fitting TRBD2. The CDR3 has 15 residues. V shed 5 bases and J 4 bases; nucleotides not matched to a gene: 6. The CDR3 sequence is CASSAVSGGPDTQYF. DNA for the CDR3: TGTGCCAGCAGTGCCGTTAGCGGGGGGCCAGATACGCAGTATTTT.

In this sample, this clonotype turned up a few times. The rearrangement links TRBV4-1 to TRBJ2-5, with no clear D. Germline V gene lookup returns CDR1 MGHRA and CDR2 YSYEKL. Trimming cost V 0 bases and J 5 bases, with 13 bases left between them. This CDR3 comprises 15 residues. This CDR3 is CASSQEVGFEETQYF. CDR3 in DNA: TGCGCCAGCAGCCAAGAAGTGGGATTTGAGGAGACCCAGTACTTC.

The rearrangement links TRBV12-3 or TRBV12-4 to TRBJ2-3; D unclear. This CDR3 has 15 amino acids. With 6 bases removed from V and 0 bases from J, the gap between germline ends came to 13 bases. The CDR3 DNA reads as TGTGCCAGCAGCTGGGGTAGCCCTAGCACAGATACGCAGTATTTT. It encodes CASSWGSPSTDTQYF.

This chain joins TRBV15 and TRBJ1-5, with no clear D. In germline, CDR1 is LNHNV, CDR2 YYDKDF (reference sequence). This CDR3 is 16 amino acids long. Trimming left V 0 bases short and J 0 bases short, with 9 bases between. In nucleotides, the CDR3 is TGTGCCACCAGCAGAGATGGGCCAAGTAGCAATCAGCCCCAGCATTTT. Its translation is CATSRDGPSSNQPQHF.

The V gene is TRBV4-1, the J gene TRBJ1-1; D gene unclear. Germline-derived CDR1 and CDR2 are MGHRA and YSYEKL. CDR3 length: 17 amino acids. Trimming left V 0 bases short and J 4 bases short, with 18 bases between. CDR3 region: CASSQDVERGVGTEAFF. CDR3 in DNA: TGCGCCAGCAGCCAAGATGTAGAGCGTGGCGTGGGCACTGAAGCTTTCTTT.

V is TRBV7-2 and J is TRBJ2-1, with D unresolved. From germline, CDR1 is SGHTA and CDR2 FQGNSA. Trimming pared 4 bases from V and 8 bases from J, leaving 15 bases between. This CDR3 comprises 14 residues. The CDR3 sequence: CASSWRGRWDEQFF. In nucleotides, the CDR3 is TGTGCCAGCAGCTGGCGAGGTCGGTGGGATGAGCAGTTCTTC.

The chain links TRBV12-3 or TRBV12-4 to TRBJ2-3, with D maybe TRBD2 (5 bases). CDR3 length: 13 amino acids. V was shortened by 5 bases and J by 7 bases, with 13 bases between the two germline ends. The CDR3 DNA sequence: TGTGCCAGCAGTGCGCAACTAGTTAATACGCAGTATTTT. Protein: CASSAQLVNTQYF.

This clonotype turned up a few times. This chain connects TRBV20-1 to TRBJ1-1; D gene ambiguous. Per germline, CDR1 DFQATT and CDR2 SNEGSKA (reference sequence). The CDR3 length is 13 residues. Between the trimmed V and J ends, which lost 1 base and 1 base, there was a span of 7 bases. The DNA for the CDR3 is TGCAGTGCTAGAGCGGGGAGGAACACTGAAGCTTTCTTT. Its translation: CSARAGRNTEAFF.

V is TRBV7-8 and J is TRBJ1-2; D is perhaps TRBD1 (5 bases). The CDR3 is 14 residues long. In germline, CDR1 is SGHVS, CDR2 FQNEAQ. Trimming removed 5 bases at V and 8 bases at J, with 18 bases between. The CDR3 DNA follows: TGTGCCAGCAGCCCCCGTAGGACAAAAACCGGCTACACCTTC. Translated, it gives CASSPRRTKTGYTF.

This rearrangement joins TRBV6-5 to TRBJ1-2; no definite D call. Germline CDR1 is MNHEY and CDR2 is SVGAGI. Trimming cost V 6 bases and J 4 bases, with 12 bases left between them. The length of the CDR3 is 13 residues. The CDR3: CASRATRGYGYTF. CDR3 bases: TGTGCCAGCAGGGCAACGAGAGGCTATGGCTACACCTTC.

The sample holds one count of this clonotype. This CDR3 is CASSPYPGEEQFF. The CDR3 nucleotides are TGTGCCAGCAGCCCATATCCGGGAGAGGAGCAGTTCTTC. The V call is TRBV7-3, the J call TRBJ2-1; maybe TRBD2 (6 bases). Per the germline V gene, CDR1 is SGHTA and CDR2 is FQGTGA. Trimming pared 5 bases from V and 10 bases from J, leaving 15 bases between. CDR3 size: 13 residues. The whole variable domain, filled in from reference TRBV7-3 and TRBJ2-1, reads GAGVSQTPSNKVTEKGKYVELRCDPISGHTALYWYRQSLGQGPEFLIYFQGTGAADDSGLPNDRFFAVRPEGSVSTLKIQRTERGDSAVYLCASSPYPGEEQFFGPGTRLTVL.

This clonotype has more than one count but fewer than ten. The chain combines TRBV7-9 with TRBJ1-1, with D unresolved. Germline CDR1 and CDR2: SEHNR and FQNEAQ (reference sequence). This CDR3 is built from 15 residues. V lost 5 bases to trimming and J lost 1 base, with 14 bases between them. The DNA of the CDR3 is TGTGCCAGCAGCCTAACGGCCAGCCAGAACACTGAAGCTTTCTTT. Its protein product is CASSLTASQNTEAFF.

There are many counts of this clonotype. V usage is TRBV4-2 and J usage is TRBJ2-7; D not resolved. This CDR3 contains 14 residues. With 0 bases removed from V and 1 base from J, the gap between germline ends came to 7 bases. The germline V gene has CDR1 LGHNA and CDR2 YNFKEQ. The CDR3 bases are TGTGCCAGCAGCCAAGAAAGGCTTTCCTACGAGCAGTACTTC. Its protein product is CASSQERLSYEQYF.

The CDR3: CASSKSHRIETQYF. The CDR3 DNA reads TGTGCCAGCAGCAAATCCCACCGTATAGAGACCCAGTACTTC. The rearrangement uses TRBV21-1 and TRBJ2-5. TRBV21-1 is listed as a pseudogene. This CDR3 is 14 amino acids long.

The chain links TRBV28 to TRBJ2-7; unclear D gene. Germline loops: CDR1 MDHEN, CDR2 SYDVKM. This CDR3 region has 15 residues. Trimming removed 6 bases at V and 7 bases at J, with 22 bases between. The CDR3 loop is CASSPDEMRIGEQYF. Written as DNA, the CDR3 is TGTGCCAGCAGCCCAGACGAGATGAGGATTGGAGAGCAGTACTTC.

This chain links TRBV20-1 with TRBJ1-1; D perhaps matches TRBD1 (5 bases). This CDR3 region has 12 residues. Germline values: CDR1 DFQATT, CDR2 SNEGSKA (reference sequence). V lost 6 bases to trimming and J lost 1 base, with 9 bases between them. The CDR3 DNA is TGCAGTGCGGGGCCCTCGAACACTGAAGCTTTCTTT. Translated: CSAGPSNTEAFF.